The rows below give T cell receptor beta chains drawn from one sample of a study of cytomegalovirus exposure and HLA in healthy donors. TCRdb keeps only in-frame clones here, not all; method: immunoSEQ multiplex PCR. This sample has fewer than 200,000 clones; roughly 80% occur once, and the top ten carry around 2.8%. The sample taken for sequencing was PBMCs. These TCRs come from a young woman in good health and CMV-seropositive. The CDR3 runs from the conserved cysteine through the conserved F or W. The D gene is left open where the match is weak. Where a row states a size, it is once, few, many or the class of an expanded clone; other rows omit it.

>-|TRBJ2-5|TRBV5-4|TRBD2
CASSFRLAGQETQYF
TGTGCCAGCAGCTTTCGTCTAGCGGGGCAAGAGACCCAGTACTTC
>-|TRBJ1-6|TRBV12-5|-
CASGRTAHNSPLHF
TGTGCTAGTGGTCGGACTGCCCACAATTCACCCCTCCACTTT
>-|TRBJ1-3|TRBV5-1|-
CASSFGGSSGNTIYF
TGCGCCAGCAGCTTTGGGGGGAGCTCTGGAAACACCATATATTTT
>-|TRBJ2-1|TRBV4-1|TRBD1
CASSQSGTGDSYNEQFF
TGCGCCAGCAGCCAATCCGGGACAGGAGACTCCTACAATGAGCAGTTCTTC
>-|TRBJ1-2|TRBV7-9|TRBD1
CASSSQTGGASYGYTF
TGTGCCAGCAGCTCCCAGACAGGGGGCGCGTCCTATGGCTACACCTTC
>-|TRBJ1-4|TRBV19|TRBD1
CASSDMGQHEKLFF
TGTGCCAGTAGTGACATGGGACAGCATGAAAAACTGTTTTTT
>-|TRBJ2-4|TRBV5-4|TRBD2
CASSRTSGGAAKNIQYF
TGTGCCAGCAGCCGGACTAGCGGGGGGGCGGCCAAAAACATTCAGTACTTC
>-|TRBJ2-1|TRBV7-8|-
CASSLEPTVDEQFF
TGTGCCAGCAGCTTAGAACCCACGGTTGATGAGCAGTTCTTC
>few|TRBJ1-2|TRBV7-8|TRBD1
CASSLEAWGQAPRYGYTF
TGTGCCAGCAGCTTAGAGGCTTGGGGACAGGCCCCTCGGTATGGCTACACCTTC
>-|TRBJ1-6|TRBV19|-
CASSNTGWNSPLHF
TGTGCCAGTAGTAATACAGGGTGGAATTCACCCCTCCACTTT
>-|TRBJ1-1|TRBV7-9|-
CASSSGHTNTEAFF
TGTGCCAGCAGCTCAGGACACACGAACACTGAAGCTTTCTTT
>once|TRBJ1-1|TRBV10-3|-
CASMVGDTEAFF
TGTGCCTCCATGGTCGGGGACACTGAAGCTTTCTTT
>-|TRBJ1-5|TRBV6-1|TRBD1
CASSPGTGNQPQHF
TGTGCCAGCAGTCCCGGGACAGGCAATCAGCCCCAGCATTTT
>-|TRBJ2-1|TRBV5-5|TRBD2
CASSTRDYDNEQFF
TGTGCCAGCAGCACCCGGGACTACGACAATGAGCAGTTCTTC
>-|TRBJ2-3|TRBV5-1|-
CASSLRGVSTDTQYF
TGCGCCAGCAGCTTGCGCGGGGTTAGCACAGATACGCAGTATTTT
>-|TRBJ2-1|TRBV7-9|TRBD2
CASSSRASGGRPYNEQFF
TGTGCCAGCAGCAGCAGGGCTAGCGGGGGCAGGCCCTACAATGAGCAGTTCTTC
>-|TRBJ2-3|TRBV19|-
CASKRTPGDTQYF
TGTGCCAGTAAACGGACACCCGGAGATACGCAGTATTTT
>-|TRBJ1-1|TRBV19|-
CASSIGEWVTEAFF
TGTGCCAGTAGTATCGGGGAGTGGGTCACTGAAGCTTTCTTT
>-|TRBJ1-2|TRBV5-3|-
CARSLARGCFYGYTF
TGTGCCAGAAGCTTGGCCAGGGGTTGTTTCTATGGCTACACCTTC
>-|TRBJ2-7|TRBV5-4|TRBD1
CASSSSGQGYEQYF
TGTGCCAGCAGCTCTTCGGGACAGGGCTACGAGCAGTACTTC
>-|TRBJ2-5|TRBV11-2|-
CASSLPGGGETQYF
TGTGCCAGCAGCTTACCTGGCGGAGGGGAGACCCAGTACTTC
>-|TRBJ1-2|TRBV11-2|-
CASSLASRSIDGYTF
TGTGCCAGCAGCTTAGCTTCCAGATCAATCGATGGCTACACCTTC
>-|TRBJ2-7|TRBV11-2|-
CASSRSGLRSSYEQYF
TGTGCCAGCAGCCGTAGCGGACTGCGGAGCTCCTACGAGCAGTACTTC
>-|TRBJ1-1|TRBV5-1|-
CASSLGHTEAFF
TGCGCCAGCAGCTTGGGGCACACTGAAGCTTTCTTT
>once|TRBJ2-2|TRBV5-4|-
CASSLMGRDTGELFF
TGTGCCAGCAGCCTGATGGGCAGGGACACCGGGGAGCTGTTTTTT
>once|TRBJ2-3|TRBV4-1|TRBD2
CASSQELAGGLDTQYF
TGCGCCAGCAGCCAAGAACTAGCGGGGGGGCTAGATACGCAGTATTTT
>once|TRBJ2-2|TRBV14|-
CASSHTLGAVGELFF
TGTGCCAGCAGCCACACATTGGGGGCTGTCGGGGAGCTGTTTTTT
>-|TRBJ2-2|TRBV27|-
CASSFFPGTGELFF
TGTGCCAGCAGTTTTTTCCCCGGGACCGGGGAGCTGTTTTTT
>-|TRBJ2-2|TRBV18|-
CASSQQGNTGELFF
TGTGCCAGCTCACAACAGGGTAACACCGGGGAGCTGTTTTTT
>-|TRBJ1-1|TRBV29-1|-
CSVVPQGNTEAFF
TGCAGCGTCGTTCCGCAGGGGAACACTGAAGCTTTCTTT
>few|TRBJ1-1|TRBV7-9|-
CASSIQGWDTEAFF
TGTGCCAGCAGCATACAGGGCTGGGACACTGAAGCTTTCTTT